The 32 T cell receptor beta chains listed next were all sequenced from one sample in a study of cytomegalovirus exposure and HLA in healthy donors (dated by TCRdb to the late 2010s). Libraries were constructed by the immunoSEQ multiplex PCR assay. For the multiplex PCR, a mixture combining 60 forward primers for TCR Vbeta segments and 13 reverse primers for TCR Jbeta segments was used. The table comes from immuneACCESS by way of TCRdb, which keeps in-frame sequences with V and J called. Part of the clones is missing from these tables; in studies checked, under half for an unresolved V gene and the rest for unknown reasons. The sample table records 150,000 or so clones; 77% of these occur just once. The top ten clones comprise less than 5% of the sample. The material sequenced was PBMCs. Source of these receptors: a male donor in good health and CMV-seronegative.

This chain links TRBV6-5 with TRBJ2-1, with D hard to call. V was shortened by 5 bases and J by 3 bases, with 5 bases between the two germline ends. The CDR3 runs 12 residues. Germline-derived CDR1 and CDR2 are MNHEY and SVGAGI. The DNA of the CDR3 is TGTGCCAGCAGTACAAACTACAATGAGCAGTTCTTC. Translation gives CASSTNYNEQFF.

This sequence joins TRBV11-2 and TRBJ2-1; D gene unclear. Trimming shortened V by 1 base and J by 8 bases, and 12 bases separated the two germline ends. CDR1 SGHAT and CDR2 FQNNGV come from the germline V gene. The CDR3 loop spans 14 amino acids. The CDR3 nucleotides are TGTGCCAGCAGCTTAGCTCCATGGAGCGATGAGCAGTTCTTC. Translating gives CASSLAPWSDEQFF.

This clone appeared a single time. This CDR3 reads CASSPNVLYGELFF. The CDR3 DNA is TGTGCCAGCTCACCAAACGTCCTATACGGGGAGCTGTTTTTT. The chain is built from TRBV18 and TRBJ2-2; D remains unclear. In germline, CDR1 is KGHSH, CDR2 LQKENI. The CDR3 totals 14 residues. V gave up 2 bases and J gave up 7 bases, with 11 bases separating them.

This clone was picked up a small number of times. The CDR3 region is CASSDKSGSIETQYF. DNA for the CDR3: TGTGCCAGCAGTGATAAGAGCGGGAGTATAGAGACCCAGTACTTC. This chain connects TRBV6-4 to TRBJ2-5; TRBD2 matches 8 bases. Trimming removed 3 bases from V and 4 bases from J; junction bases left unmatched: 7. Germline V gene lookup returns CDR1 MRHNA and CDR2 SNTAGT. This CDR3 spans 15 amino acids.

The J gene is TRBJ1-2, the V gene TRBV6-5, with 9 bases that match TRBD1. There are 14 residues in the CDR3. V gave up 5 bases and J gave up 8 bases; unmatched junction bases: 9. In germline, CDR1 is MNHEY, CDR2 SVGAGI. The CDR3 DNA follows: TGTGCCAGCAGTCATGAACAGGGGGCTAGCGGCTACACCTTC. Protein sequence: CASSHEQGASGYTF.

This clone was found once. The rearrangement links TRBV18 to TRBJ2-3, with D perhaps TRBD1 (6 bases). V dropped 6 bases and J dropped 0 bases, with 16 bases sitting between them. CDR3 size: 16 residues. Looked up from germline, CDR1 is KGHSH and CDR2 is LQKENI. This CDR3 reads CASSPTGIASTDTQYF. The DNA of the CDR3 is TGTGCCAGCTCCCCTACAGGGATCGCTAGCACAGATACGCAGTATTTT.

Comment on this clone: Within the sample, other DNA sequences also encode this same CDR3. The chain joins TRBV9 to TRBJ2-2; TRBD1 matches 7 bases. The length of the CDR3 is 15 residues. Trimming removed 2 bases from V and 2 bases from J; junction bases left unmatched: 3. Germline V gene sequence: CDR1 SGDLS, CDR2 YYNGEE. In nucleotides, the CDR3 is TGTGCCAGCAGCGTGGGGACAGTTAACACCGGGGAGCTGTTTTTT. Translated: CASSVGTVNTGELFF.

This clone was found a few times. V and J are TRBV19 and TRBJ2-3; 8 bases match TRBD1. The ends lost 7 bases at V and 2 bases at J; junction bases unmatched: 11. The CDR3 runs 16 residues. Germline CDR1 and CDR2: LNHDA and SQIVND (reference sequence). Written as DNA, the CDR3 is TGTGCCAGTACCCTCCGACAGGGGCCGACCACAGATACGCAGTATTTT. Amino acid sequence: CASTLRQGPTTDTQYF. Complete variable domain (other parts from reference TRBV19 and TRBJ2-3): DGGITQSPKYLFRKEGQNVTLSCEQNLNHDAMYWYRQDPGQGLRLIYYSQIVNDFQKGDIAEGYSVSREKKESFPLTVTSAQKNPTAFYLCASTLRQGPTTDTQYFGPGTRLTVL.

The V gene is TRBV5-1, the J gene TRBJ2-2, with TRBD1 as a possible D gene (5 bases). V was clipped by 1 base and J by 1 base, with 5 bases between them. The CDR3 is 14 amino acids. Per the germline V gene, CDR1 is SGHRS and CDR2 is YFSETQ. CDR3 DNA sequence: TGCGCCAGCAGCTTGACAGGGAACACCGGGGAGCTGTTTTTT. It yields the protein CASSLTGNTGELFF.

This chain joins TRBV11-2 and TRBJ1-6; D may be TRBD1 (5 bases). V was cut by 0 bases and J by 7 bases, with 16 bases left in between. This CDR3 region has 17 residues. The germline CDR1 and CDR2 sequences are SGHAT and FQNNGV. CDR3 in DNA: TGTGCCAGCAGCTTAGATCAGGGCCTCAGGGCAAATTCACCCCTCCACTTT. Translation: CASSLDQGLRANSPLHF.

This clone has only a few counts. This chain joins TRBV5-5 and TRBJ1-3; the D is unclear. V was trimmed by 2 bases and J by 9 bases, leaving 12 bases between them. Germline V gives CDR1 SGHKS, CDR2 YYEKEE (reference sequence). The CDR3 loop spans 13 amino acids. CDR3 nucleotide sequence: TGTGCCAGCAGCTTCCGCGGCGTGAGCACCATATATTTT. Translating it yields CASSFRGVSTIYF.

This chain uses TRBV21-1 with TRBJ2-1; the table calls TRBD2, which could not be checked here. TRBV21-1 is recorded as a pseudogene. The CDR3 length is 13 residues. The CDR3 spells CASSNFEDNEQFF. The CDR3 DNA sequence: TGTGCCAGCAGCAATTTTGAGGATAATGAGCAGTTCTTC.

In nucleotides, the CDR3 is TGCGCCAGCAGCTTAAACCCGGGACAGGGAATTGGAGCTTTCTTT. It codes for CASSLNPGQGIGAFF. The chain links TRBV5-1 to TRBJ1-1; 9 bases are a match to TRBD1. The V and J ends lost 2 bases and 10 bases, in that order; junction bases with no gene match: 12. Germline V gives CDR1 SGHRS, CDR2 YFSETQ. This CDR3 has 15 amino acids.

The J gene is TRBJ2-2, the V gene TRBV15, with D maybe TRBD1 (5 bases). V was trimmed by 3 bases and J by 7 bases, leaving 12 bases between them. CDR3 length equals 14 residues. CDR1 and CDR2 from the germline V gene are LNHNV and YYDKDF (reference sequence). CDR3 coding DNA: TGTGCCACCAGCAGGATGACAGTTAGCGGGGAGCTGTTTTTT. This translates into CATSRMTVSGELFF.

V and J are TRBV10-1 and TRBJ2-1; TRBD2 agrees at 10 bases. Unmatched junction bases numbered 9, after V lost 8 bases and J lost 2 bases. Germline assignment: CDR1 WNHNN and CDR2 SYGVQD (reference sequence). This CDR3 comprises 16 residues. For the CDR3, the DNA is TGCGCCAGCTACCATACCCTAGCGGGGGCCTACAATGAGCAGTTCTTC. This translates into CASYHTLAGAYNEQFF.

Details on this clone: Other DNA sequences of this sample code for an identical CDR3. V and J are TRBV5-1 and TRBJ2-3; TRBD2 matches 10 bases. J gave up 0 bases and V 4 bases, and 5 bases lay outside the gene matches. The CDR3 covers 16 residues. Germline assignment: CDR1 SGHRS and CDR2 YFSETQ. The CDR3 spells CASSLRLAGSTDTQYF. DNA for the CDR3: TGCGCCAGCAGCCTACGACTAGCGGGCAGCACAGATACGCAGTATTTT.

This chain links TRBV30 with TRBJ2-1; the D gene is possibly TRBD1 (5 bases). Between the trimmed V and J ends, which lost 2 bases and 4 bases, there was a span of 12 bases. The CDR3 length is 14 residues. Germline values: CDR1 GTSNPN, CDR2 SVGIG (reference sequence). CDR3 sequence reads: CAWSRTQGYNEQFF. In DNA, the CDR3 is TGTGCCTGGAGTAGGACCCAGGGATACAATGAGCAGTTCTTC.

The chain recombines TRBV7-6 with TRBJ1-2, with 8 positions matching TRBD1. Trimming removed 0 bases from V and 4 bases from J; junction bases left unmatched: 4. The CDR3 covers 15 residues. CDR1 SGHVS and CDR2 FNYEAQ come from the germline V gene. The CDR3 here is CASSLAGGQGYGYTF. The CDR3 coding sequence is TGTGCCAGCAGCTTAGCGGGCGGACAGGGCTATGGCTACACCTTC.

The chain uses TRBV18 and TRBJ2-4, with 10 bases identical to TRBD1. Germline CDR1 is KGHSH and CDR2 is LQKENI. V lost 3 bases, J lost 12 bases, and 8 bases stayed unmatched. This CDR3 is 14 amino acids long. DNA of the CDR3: TGTGCCAGCTCACCTCTGACAGGGGGCTCGAGTCAGTACTTC. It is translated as CASSPLTGGSSQYF.

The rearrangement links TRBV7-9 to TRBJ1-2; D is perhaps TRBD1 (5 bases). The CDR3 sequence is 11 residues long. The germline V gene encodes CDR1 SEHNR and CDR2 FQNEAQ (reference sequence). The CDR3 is CSTPWGGGYTF. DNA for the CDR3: TGTTCCACACCTTGGGGGGGAGGCTACACCTTC.

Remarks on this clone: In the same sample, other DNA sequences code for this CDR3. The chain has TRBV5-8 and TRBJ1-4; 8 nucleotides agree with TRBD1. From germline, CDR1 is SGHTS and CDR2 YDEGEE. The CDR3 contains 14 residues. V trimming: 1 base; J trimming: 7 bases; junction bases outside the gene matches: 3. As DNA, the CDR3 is TGTGCCAGCAGCTTGTCAGGGGGCTCTGAAAAACTGTTTTTT. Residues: CASSLSGGSEKLFF.

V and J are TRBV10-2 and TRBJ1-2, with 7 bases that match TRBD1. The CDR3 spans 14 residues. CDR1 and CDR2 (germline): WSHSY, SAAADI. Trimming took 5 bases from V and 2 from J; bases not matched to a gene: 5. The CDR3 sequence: CASSRDSANYGYTF. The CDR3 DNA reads TGCGCCAGCAGTCGGGACAGTGCGAACTATGGCTACACCTTC.

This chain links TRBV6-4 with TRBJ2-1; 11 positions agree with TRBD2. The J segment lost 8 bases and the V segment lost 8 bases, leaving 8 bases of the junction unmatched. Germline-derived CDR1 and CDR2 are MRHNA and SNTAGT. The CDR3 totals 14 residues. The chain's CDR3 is CASGRLAGGYEQFF. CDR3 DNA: TGTGCCAGCGGACGGCTAGCGGGAGGTTATGAGCAGTTCTTC.

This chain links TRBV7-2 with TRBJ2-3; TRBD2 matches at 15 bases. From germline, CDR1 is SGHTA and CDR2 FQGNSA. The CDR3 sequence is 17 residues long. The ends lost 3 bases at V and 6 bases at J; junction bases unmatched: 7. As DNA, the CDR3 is TGTGCCAGCAGCTTCGGACTAGCGGGGGGGGCCATGGATACGCAGTATTTT. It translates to CASSFGLAGGAMDTQYF.

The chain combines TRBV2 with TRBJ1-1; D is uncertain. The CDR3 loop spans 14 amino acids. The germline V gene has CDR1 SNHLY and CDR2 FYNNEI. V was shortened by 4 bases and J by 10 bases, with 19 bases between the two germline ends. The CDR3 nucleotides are TGTGCCAGCAGTGTGTTCGGGGAGAACAGTGTAGCTTTCTTT. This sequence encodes CASSVFGENSVAFF. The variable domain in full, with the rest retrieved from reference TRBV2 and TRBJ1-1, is EPEVTQTPSHQVTQMGQEVILRCVPISNHLYFYWYRQILGQKVEFLVSFYNNEISEKSEIFDDQFSVERPDGSNFTLKIRSTKLEDSAMYFCASSVFGENSVAFFGQGTRLTVV.

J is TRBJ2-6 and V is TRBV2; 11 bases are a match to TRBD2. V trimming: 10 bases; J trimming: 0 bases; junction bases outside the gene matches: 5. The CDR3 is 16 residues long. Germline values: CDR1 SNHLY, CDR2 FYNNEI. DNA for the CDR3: TGTGCCATTGGACTAGCGGGTTTCTCTGGGGCCAACGTCCTGACTTTC. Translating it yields CAIGLAGFSGANVLTF.

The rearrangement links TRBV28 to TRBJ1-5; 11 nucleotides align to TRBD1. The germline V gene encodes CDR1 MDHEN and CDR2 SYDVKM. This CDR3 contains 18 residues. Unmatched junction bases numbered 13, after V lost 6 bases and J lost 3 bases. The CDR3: CASSPFREGQGVNQPQHF. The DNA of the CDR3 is TGTGCCAGCAGCCCCTTTCGGGAGGGACAGGGGGTCAATCAGCCCCAGCATTTT.

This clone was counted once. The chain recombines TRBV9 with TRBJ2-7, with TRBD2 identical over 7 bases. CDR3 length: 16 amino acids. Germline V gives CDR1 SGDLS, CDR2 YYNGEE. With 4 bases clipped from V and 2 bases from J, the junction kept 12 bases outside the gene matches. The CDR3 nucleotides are TGTGCCAGCAGCCCCCCGGCGGGGAGGGACGCCTACGAGCAGTACTTC. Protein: CASSPPAGRDAYEQYF.

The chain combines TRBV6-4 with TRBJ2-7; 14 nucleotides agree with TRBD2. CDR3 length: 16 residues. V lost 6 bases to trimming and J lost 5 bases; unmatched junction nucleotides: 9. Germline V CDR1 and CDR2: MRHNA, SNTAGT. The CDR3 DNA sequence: TGTGCCAGCAGCCGACTAGCGGGAGGGCCCCGCCACGAGCAGTACTTC. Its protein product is CASSRLAGGPRHEQYF.

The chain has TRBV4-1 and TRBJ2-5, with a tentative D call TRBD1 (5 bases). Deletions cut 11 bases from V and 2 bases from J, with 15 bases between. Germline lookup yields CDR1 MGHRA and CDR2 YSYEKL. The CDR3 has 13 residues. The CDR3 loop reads CASGRAGQETQYF. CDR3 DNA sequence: TGCGCCTCTGGCAGGGCTGGGCAAGAGACCCAGTACTTC.

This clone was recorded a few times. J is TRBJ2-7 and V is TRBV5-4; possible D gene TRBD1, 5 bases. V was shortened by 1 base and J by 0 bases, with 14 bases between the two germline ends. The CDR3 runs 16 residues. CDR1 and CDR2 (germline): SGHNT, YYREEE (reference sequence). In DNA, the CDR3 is TGTGCCAGCAGCTTGTTGGTGGGGCAGGGCTCCTACGAGCAGTACTTC. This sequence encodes CASSLLVGQGSYEQYF. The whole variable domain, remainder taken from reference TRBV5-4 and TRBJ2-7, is ETGVTQSPTHLIKTRGQQVTLRCSSQSGHNTVSWYQQALGQGPQFIFQYYREEENGRGNFPPRFSGLQFPNYSSELNVNALELDDSALYLCASSLLVGQGSYEQYFGPGTRLTVT.

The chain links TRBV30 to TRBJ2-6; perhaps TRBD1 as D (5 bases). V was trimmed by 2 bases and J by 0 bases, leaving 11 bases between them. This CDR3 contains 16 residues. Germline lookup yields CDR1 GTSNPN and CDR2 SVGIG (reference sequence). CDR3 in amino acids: CAWSRQGISGANVLTF. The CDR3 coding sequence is TGTGCCTGGAGTAGGCAGGGTATCTCTGGGGCCAACGTCCTGACTTTC.